Shown below are 5 T cell receptor beta chains from a single sample sequenced in a study of OX40 agonist ivuxolimab in advanced cancers. The library was built by means of the immunoSEQ multiplex PCR assay. The source is immuneACCESS, and TCRdb retained only in-frame sequences with V and J called. Part of the clones is not carried over; for the studies checked, unresolved V genes explain less than half of this, and the remainder is unexplained. Recorded for this sample are tens of thousands of clones; 70% to 90% of them occurred a single time. The top ten constitute 15% to 20% of the sample. The sample consisted of CD4+ or CD8+ T cells sorted from blood, taken in a trial of the OX40 agonist ivuxolimab. Receptors were obtained from an adult with an advanced solid tumor such as melanoma, head and neck, liver or kidney cancer.

This clone appeared a single time. This chain's CDR3 is CASSLLGASYNEQFF. The CDR3 nucleotides read TGTGCCAGCAGCTTGTTAGGGGCCAGCTACAATGAGCAGTTCTTC. This chain links TRBV5-5 with TRBJ2-1; D is possibly TRBD1 (5 bases). The CDR3 covers 15 residues. The germline V and J ends were trimmed by 1 base and 3 bases, with 11 bases remaining between them. The germline V gene has CDR1 SGHKS and CDR2 YYEKEE (reference sequence).

The chain is built from TRBV5-6 and TRBJ2-5, with a weak D call TRBD1 (6 bases). The CDR3 covers 17 residues. Germline CDR1 and CDR2: SGHDT and YYEEEE. V was pared by 2 bases and J by 11 bases, with 28 bases between. The CDR3 DNA sequence: TGTGCCAGCAGCTTACGTTTAGTAACAGGGCTTCCCTGGGAGCAGTACTTC. Translating it yields CASSLRLVTGLPWEQYF.

V gene TRBV4-3 combines with J gene TRBJ2-3; 7 nucleotides line up with TRBD1. The germline CDR1 and CDR2 sequences are LGHNA and YSLEER. Germline trimming cut 1 base from V and 3 bases from J; bases unmatched to any gene: 4. CDR3 size: 15 residues. The CDR3 region is CASSQVQGRTDTQYF. The CDR3 coding sequence is TGCGCCAGCAGCCAAGTACAGGGGCGGACAGATACGCAGTATTTT.

This chain connects TRBV5-1 to TRBJ1-1; D is ambiguous. Germline CDR1 SGHRS, CDR2 YFSETQ. With 4 bases removed from V and 6 bases from J, the gap between germline ends came to 19 bases. The CDR3 runs 15 residues. The CDR3: CASSVGIGVYPEAFF. CDR3 in DNA: TGCGCCAGCAGCGTTGGTATCGGGGTTTACCCTGAAGCTTTCTTT.

The V gene is TRBV25-1, the J gene TRBJ2-2; D not certain. V was pared by 3 bases and J by 2 bases, with 13 bases between. The CDR3 extends over 16 amino acids. Germline lookup yields CDR1 MGHDK and CDR2 SYGVNS. The CDR3 DNA reads TGTGCCAGCAGTGACCACGGAGCATCTAACACCGGGGAGCTGTTTTTT. It yields the protein CASSDHGASNTGELFF. Full variable domain (remainder filled in from reference TRBV25-1 and TRBJ2-2): EADIYQTPRYLVIGTGKKITLECSQTMGHDKMYWYQQDPGMELHLIHYSYGVNSTEKGDLSSESTVSRIRTEHFPLTLESARPSHTSQYLCASSDHGASNTGELFFGEGSRLTVL.